The present entry profiles one T cell receptor (beta chain) with its context. Its antigen is still unknown. No base qualities exist here, and no much larger clone lies one base off it. This entry is derived from a study of OX40 agonist ivuxolimab in advanced cancers. With respect to the entire study: Ivuxolimab was a fully human IgG2 agonistic monoclonal antibody targeting the costimulatory receptor OX40 (CD134). Intravenous ivuxolimab was administered to patients every 2 weeks at six dose levels: 0.01, 0.1, 0.3, 1.5, 3 and 10 mg/kg. Among the roughly 50 dose-escalation patients, around 19 had hepatocellular carcinoma, 15 or so melanoma, 9 renal cell carcinoma and 9 head and neck cancer. The dose-escalation cohort was about 86% male with a mean age of about 65 years, ranging from about 20 to 80. Prior anti-PD-1, anti-PD-L1 or anti-CTLA-4 therapy was permitted, and checkpoint inhibitors had been received by roughly 42% of dose-escalation patients. Three dose-escalation patients achieved partial responses, one with hepatocellular carcinoma and two with cutaneous melanoma. Peripheral TCRbeta sequencing aimed to test whether ivuxolimab altered TCR sequence diversity and caused clonal T-cell expansion. The monotherapy dose-escalation portion (N ≈ 52 patients) of the phase I ivuxolimab trial is reported in the paper.

Points the paper makes about the study in general: In the 0.1-3.0 mg/kg groups, partial responders were among the patients with the lowest normalized peripheral clonal expansion, particularly in CD8+ T cells. After ivuxolimab, CD8+ T cells had more expanded clones than CD4+ T cells on average. Which antigens the clonally expanded peripheral T cells were specific for was not determined. Clonal expansion of both CD4+ and CD8+ blood T cells was observed from baseline to week 6 at doses 0.1 to 3.0 mg/kg. Low levels of normalized T-cell clonal expansion were also seen in some patients who did not respond.

The trial excluded patients who had a history of autoimmune disease or were on systemic immunosuppression. Peripheral blood for TCR sequencing was collected from all dose cohorts at baseline, on cycle 4 day 1, and on cycle 7 day 1. The samples were drawn from a first-in-human, open-label, multicenter phase I dose-escalation trial of ivuxolimab. Adults with locally advanced or metastatic melanoma, renal cell, hepatocellular, or head and neck squamous cell carcinoma were enrolled in the trial. Before TCR sequencing, CD4+ T cells and CD8+ T cells from peripheral blood were sorted into separate populations. The CDR3 measures 18 amino acids from cysteine to phenylalanine. Just CDR3 DNA is preserved here, 54 bases in frame from base 1. V gives up 4 bases and J gives up 3 bases, and the segment between their germline ends measures 20 bases. Reading the germline V gene (reference sequence) gives CDR1 SGHNT and CDR2 YYREEE.

Genomic DNA was extracted from sorted cells for sequencing of the TCRbeta CDR3 region. The immunoSEQ Assay was used for sequencing of TCRbeta CDR3 regions. The clones in this table, taken by TCRdb from immuneACCESS, are in-frame only. Not every clone is retained; where verified, under half of the shortfall comes from an unresolved V gene, and the cause of the rest is unknown. Recorded for this sample are about 17,000 clones; less than 90% of them occurred a single time. The ten largest clones capture over 25% of the sample. The sample in question was CD4+ or CD8+ T cells sorted from blood, obtained in a trial of the OX40 agonist ivuxolimab. The chain links TRBV5-4 with TRBJ1-6; the D region possibly corresponds to TRBD1 (5 bases align). The sequence came from an adult with an advanced solid tumor such as melanoma, head and neck, liver or kidney cancer. The DNA sequence reads TGTGCCAGCAGCGACGACCGCGGGGCGACTTACTATAATTCACCCCTCCACTTT. Translated, this is CASSDDRGATYYNSPLHF.